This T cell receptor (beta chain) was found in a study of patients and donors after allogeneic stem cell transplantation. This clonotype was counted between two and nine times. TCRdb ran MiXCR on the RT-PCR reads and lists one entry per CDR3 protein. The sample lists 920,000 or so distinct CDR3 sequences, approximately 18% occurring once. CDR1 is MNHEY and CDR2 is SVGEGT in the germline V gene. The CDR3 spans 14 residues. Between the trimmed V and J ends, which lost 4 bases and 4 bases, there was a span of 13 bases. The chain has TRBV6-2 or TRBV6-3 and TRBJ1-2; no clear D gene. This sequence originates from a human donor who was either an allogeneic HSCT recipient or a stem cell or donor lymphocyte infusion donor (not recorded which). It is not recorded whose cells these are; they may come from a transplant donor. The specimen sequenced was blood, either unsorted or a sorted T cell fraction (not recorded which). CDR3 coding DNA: TGTGCCAGCAGTTGGGCAGGATTGGGCTATGGCTACACCTTC. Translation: CASSWAGLGYGYTF.